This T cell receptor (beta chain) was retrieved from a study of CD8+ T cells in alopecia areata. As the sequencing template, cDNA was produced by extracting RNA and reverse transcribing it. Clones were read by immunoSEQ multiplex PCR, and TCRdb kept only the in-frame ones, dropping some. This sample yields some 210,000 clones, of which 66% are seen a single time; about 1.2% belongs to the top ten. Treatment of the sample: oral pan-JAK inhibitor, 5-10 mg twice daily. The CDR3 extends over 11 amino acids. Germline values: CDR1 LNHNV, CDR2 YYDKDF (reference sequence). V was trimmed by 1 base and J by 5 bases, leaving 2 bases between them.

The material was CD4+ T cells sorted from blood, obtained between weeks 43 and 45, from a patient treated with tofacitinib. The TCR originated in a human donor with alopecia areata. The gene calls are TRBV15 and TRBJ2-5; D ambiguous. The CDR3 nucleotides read TGTGCCACCAGCAGAGCGGAGACCCAGTACTTC. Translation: CATSRAETQYF.